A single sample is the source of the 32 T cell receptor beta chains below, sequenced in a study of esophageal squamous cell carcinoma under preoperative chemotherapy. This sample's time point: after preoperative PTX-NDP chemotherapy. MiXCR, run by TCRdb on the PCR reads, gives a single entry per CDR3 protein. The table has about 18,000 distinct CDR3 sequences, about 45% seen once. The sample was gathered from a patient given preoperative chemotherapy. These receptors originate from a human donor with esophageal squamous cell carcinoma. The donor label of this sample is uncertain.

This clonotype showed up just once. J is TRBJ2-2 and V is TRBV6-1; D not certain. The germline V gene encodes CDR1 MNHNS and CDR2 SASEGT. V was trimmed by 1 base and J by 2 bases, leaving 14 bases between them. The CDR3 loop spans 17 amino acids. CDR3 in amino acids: CASSEVVAQFNTGELFF. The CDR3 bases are TGTGCCAGCAGTGAAGTGGTAGCCCAGTTCAACACCGGGGAGCTGTTTTTT.

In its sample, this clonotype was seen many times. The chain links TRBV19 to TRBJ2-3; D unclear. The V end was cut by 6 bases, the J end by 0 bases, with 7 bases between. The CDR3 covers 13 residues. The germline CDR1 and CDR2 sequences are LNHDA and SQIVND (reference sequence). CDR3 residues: CASRATSTDTQYF. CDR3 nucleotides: TGTGCCAGTAGGGCAACTAGCACAGATACGCAGTATTTT. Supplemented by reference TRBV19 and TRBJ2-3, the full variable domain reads DGGITQSPKYLFRKEGQNVTLSCEQNLNHDAMYWYRQDPGQGLRLIYYSQIVNDFQKGDIAEGYSVSREKKESFPLTVTSAQKNPTAFYLCASRATSTDTQYFGPGTRLTVL.

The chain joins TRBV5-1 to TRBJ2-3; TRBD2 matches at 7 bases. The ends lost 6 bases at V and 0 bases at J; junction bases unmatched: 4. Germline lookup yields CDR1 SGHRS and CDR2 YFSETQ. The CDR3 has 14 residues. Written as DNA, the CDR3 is TGCGCCAGCAAGGCTAGCGGAAGCACAGATACGCAGTATTTT. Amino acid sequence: CASKASGSTDTQYF.

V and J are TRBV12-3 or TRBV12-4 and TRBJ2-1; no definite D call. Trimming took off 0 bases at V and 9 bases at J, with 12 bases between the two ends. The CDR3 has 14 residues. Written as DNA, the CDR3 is TGTGCCAGCAGTTTAGCGGGCTCTGCTACTGAGCAGTTCTTC. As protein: CASSLAGSATEQFF.

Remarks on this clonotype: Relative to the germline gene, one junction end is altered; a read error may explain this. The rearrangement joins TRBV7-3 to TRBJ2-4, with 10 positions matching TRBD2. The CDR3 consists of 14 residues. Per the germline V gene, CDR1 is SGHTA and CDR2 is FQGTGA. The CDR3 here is CASRAGLARNMQYF. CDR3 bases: TGTGCCAGCAGGGCGGGACTAGCGAGAAATATGCAGTATTTC.

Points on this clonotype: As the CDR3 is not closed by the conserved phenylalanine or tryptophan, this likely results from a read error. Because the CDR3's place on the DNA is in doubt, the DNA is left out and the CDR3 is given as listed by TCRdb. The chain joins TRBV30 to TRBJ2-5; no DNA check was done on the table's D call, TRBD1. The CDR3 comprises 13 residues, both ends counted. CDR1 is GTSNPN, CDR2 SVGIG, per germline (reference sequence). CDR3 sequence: CETVQYDSYDTDP.

CDR3 region: CASSSDRAGGEQFF. The CDR3 DNA reads TGTGCCAGCAGTTCTGACAGGGCAGGGGGTGAGCAGTTCTTC. The chain recombines TRBV6-5 with TRBJ2-1, with TRBD1 identical over 7 bases. V shed 4 bases and J 9 bases; nucleotides not matched to a gene: 9. CDR1 and CDR2 (germline): MNHEY, SVGAGI. The CDR3 spans 14 residues.

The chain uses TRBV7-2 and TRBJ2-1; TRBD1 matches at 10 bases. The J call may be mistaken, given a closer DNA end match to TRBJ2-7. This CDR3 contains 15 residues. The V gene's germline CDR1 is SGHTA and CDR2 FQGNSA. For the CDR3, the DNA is TGTGCCAGCAGCGTAAGGACAGGGGGTAACTACGAGCAGTACTTC. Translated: CASSVRTGGNYEQYF.

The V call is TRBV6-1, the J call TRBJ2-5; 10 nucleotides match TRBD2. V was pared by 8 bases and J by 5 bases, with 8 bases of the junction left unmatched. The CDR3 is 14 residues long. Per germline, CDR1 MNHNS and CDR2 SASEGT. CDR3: CASRAGGPGETQYF. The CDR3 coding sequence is TGTGCCAGCCGAGCGGGAGGGCCGGGGGAGACCCAGTACTTC.

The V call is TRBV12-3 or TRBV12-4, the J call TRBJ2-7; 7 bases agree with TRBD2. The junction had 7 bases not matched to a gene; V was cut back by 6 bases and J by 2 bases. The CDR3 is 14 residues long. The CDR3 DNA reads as TGTGCCAGCAGCCATAGCGGGCTCGCCTACGAGCAGTACTTC. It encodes CASSHSGLAYEQYF.

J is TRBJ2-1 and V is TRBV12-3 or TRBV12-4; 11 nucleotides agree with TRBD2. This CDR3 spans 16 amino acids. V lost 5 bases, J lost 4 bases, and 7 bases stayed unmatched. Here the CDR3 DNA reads TGTGCCAGCAGTGTTATAGCGGGAGGGTGGTACAATGAGCAGTTCTTC. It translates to CASSVIAGGWYNEQFF.

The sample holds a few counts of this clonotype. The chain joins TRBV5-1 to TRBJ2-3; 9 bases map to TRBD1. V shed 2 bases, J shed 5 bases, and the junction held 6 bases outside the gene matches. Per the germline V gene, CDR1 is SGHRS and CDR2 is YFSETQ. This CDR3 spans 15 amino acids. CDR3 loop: CASSFRDRAKDTQYF. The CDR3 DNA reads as TGCGCCAGCAGCTTCCGGGACAGGGCTAAAGATACGCAGTATTTT.

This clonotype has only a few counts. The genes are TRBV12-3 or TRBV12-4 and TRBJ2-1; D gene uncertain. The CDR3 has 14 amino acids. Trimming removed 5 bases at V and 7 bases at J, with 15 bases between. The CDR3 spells CASSTSETRNEQFF. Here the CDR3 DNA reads TGTGCCAGCAGTACTTCCGAGACGAGGAATGAGCAGTTCTTC.

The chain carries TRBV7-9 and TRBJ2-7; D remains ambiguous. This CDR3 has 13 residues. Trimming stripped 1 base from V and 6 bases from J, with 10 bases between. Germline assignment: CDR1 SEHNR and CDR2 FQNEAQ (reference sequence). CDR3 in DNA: TGTGCCAGCAGCTTAGGTTGGAGTTCCGAGCAGTACTTC. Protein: CASSLGWSSEQYF.

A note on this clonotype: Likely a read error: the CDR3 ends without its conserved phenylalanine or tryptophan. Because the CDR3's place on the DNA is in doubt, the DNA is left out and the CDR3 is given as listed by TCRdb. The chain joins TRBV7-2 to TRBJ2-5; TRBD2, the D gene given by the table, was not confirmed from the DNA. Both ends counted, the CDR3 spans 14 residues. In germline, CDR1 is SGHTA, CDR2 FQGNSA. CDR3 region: CASSRTREPTTRFS.

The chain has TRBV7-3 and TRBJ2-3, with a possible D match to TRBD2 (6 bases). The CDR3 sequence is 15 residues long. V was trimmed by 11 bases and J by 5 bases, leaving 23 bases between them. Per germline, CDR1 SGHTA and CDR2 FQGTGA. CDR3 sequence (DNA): TGTGCCGGGAGCGCTGCGGGCGGGGAGCAAGATACGCAGTATTTT. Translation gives CAGSAAGGEQDTQYF.

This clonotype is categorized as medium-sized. This CDR3 reads CASSGGPWTEQYF. CDR3 nucleotides: TGTGCCAGCAGCGGGGGCCCCTGGACGGAGCAGTACTTC. The rearrangement joins TRBV7-2 to TRBJ2-4, with D perhaps TRBD1 (6 bases). The germline CDR1 and CDR2 sequences are SGHTA and FQGNSA. The germline V and J ends were trimmed by 5 bases and 13 bases, with 18 bases remaining between them. The CDR3 totals 13 residues.

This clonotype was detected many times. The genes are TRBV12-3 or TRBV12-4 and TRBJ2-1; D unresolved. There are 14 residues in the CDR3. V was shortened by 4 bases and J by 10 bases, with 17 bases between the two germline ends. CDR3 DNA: TGTGCCAGCAGTTACCATGACTTTGGTGTGGAGCAGTTCTTC. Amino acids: CASSYHDFGVEQFF.

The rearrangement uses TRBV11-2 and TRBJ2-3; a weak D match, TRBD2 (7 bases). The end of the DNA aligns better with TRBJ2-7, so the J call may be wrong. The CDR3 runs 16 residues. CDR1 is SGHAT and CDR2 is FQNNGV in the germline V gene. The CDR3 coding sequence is TGTGCCAGCAGGGGGTCGGGGGGCGGCACCACAGATACGCAGTACTTC. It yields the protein CASRGSGGGTTDTQYF.

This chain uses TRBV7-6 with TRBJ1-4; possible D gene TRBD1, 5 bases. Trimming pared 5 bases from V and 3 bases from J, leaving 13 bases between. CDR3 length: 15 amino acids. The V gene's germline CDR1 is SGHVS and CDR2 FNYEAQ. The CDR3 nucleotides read TGTGCCAGCAGCGCAGGACCAGGGCCTAATGAAAAACTGTTTTTT. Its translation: CASSAGPGPNEKLFF.

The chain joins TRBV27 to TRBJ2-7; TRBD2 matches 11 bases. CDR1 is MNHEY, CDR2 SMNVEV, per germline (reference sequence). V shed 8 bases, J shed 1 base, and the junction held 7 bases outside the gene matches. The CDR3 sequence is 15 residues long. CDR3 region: CASRALAGESYEQYF. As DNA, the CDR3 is TGTGCCAGCCGAGCACTAGCGGGAGAGTCCTACGAGCAGTACTTC.

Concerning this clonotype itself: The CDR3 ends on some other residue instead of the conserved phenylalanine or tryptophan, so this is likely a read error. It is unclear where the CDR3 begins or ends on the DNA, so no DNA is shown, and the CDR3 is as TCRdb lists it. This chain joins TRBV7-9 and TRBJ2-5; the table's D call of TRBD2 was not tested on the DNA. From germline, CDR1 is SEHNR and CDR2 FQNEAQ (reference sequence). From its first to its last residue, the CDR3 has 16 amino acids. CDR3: CASSSAVRGGAETRHS.

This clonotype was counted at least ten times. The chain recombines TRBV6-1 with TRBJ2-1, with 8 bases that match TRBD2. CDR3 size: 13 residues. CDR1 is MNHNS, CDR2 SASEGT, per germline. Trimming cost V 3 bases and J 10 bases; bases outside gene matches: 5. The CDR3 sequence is CASSDQRELEQFF. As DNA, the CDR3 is TGTGCCAGCAGTGATCAGCGGGAGCTCGAGCAGTTCTTC.

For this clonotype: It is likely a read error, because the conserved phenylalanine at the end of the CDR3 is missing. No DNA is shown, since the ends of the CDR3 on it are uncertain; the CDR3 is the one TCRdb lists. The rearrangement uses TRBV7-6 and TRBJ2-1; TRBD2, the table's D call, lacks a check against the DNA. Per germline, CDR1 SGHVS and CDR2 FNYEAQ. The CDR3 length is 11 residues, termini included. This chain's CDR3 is CASSRPGGLAG.

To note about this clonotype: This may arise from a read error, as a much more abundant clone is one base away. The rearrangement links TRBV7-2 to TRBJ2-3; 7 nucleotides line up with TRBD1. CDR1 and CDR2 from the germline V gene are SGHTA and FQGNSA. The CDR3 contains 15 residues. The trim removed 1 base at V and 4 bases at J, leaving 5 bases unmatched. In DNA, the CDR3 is TGTGCCAGCAGCTTAGGCAGGGGGAGCGCAGATACGCAGTATTTT. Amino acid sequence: CASSLGRGSADTQYF.

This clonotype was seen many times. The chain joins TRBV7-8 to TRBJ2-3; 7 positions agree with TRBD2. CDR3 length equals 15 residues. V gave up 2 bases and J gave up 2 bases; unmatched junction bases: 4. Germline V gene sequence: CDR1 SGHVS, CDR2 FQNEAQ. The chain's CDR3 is CASSLHQRDTDTQYF. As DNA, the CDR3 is TGTGCCAGCAGCTTACACCAGCGGGACACAGATACGCAGTATTTT.

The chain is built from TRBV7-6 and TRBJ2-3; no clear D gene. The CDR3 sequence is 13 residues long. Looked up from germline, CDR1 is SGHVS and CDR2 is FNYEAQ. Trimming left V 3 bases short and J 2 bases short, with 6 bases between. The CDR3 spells CASSLIFTDTQYF. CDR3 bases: TGTGCCAGCAGCTTGATATTCACAGATACGCAGTATTTT.

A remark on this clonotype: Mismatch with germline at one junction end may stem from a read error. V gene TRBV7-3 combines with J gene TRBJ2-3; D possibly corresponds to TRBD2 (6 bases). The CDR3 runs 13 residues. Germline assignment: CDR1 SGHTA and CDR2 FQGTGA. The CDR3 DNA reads TGTGCCAGGGGGCCGGGAGCCACAGATATGCAGTATTTC. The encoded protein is CARGPGATDMQYF.

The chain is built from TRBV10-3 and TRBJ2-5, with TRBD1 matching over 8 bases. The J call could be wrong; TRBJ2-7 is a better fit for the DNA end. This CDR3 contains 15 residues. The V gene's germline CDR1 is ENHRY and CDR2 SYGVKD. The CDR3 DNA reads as TGTGCCATCAGTGACCTGGACAGGGAAGGAGGCGAGCAGTACTTC. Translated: CAISDLDREGGEQYF.

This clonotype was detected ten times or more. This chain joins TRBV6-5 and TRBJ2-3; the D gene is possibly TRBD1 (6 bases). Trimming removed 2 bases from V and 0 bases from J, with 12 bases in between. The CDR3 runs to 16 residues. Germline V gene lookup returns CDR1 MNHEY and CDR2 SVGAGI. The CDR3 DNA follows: TGTGCCAGCAGTTACGGGGGACAAACTAGCACAGATACGCAGTATTTT. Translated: CASSYGGQTSTDTQYF.

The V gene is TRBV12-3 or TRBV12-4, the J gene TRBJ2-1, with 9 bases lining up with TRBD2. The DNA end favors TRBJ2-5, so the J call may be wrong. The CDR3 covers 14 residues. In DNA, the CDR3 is TGTGCCAGCAGTTTTAGCGGGAGTGGAGAGACCCAGTACTTC. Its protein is CASSFSGSGETQYF.

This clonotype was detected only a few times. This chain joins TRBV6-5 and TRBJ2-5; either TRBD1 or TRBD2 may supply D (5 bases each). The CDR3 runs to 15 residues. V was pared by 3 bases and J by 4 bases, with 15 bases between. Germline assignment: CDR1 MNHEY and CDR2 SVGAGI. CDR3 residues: CASSYTRVRGETQYF. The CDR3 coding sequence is TGTGCCAGCAGTTATACCAGGGTTCGGGGAGAGACCCAGTACTTC.